The 31 T cell receptor beta chains below were found in one sample sequenced in a study of beta chain features in type 1 diabetes. Study-level results: TCRB CDR3 length was moderately but significantly reduced in all four CD4+ subsets of Type 1 diabetes patients.

Antigens for these TCRs are unknown. Sequencing targeted expressed TCRB transcripts, as all isolated RNA had been reverse transcribed. Clones were sequenced by immunoSEQ multiplex PCR, and TCRdb holds only the in-frame ones, with some missing. Of a few hundred thousand clones listed, roughly a tenth are singletons. Sequencing was carried out using central memory CD4+ T cells from blood. These receptors were obtained from a man aged 30-40 years with type 1 diabetes.

This chain connects TRBV7-2 to TRBJ2-2, with D uncertain. The CDR3 totals 14 residues. V gave up 1 base and J gave up 4 bases, with 7 bases separating them. Germline loops: CDR1 SGHTA, CDR2 FQGNSA. CDR3 bases: TGTGCCAGCAGCTTAGTCGCTAGCACCGGGGAGCTGTTTTTT. Its protein is CASSLVASTGELFF.

The J gene is TRBJ1-1, the V gene TRBV18; D is unresolved. The CDR3 has 15 residues. V was clipped by 5 bases and J by 3 bases, with 16 bases between them. Germline V gives CDR1 KGHSH, CDR2 LQKENI. In DNA, the CDR3 is TGTGCCAGCTCAGATATCAGTGTCACAGACACTGAAGCTTTCTTT. Its translation is CASSDISVTDTEAFF.

This clone was observed a handful of times. The chain uses TRBV7-3 and TRBJ1-4; D unresolved. V gave up 6 bases and J gave up 8 bases, with 19 bases separating them. The germline CDR1 and CDR2 sequences are SGHTA and FQGTGA. The CDR3 contains 15 residues. CDR3 DNA sequence: TGTGCCAGCAGAGCCAATCTGGGCGGTACAGAAAAACTGTTTTTT. Protein: CASRANLGGTEKLFF.

The chain employs TRBV11-3 and TRBJ1-5; no clear D. V lost 0 bases to trimming and J lost 0 bases, with 9 bases between them. CDR1 is SGHNT and CDR2 is YENEEA in the germline V gene. This CDR3 region has 16 residues. CDR3 amino acids: CASSLDRRDSNQPQHF. CDR3 bases: TGTGCCAGCAGCTTAGATCGGCGGGATAGCAATCAGCCCCAGCATTTT.

This sequence joins TRBV18 and TRBJ2-3; D not certain. Germline CDR1 reads KGHSH; CDR2 reads LQKENI. CDR3 length: 14 amino acids. Trimming took 2 bases from V and 2 from J, leaving 8 bases between them. This CDR3 reads CASSPNVATDTQYF. For the CDR3, the DNA is TGTGCCAGCTCACCAAACGTCGCCACAGATACGCAGTATTTT.

This clone was recorded a few times. The chain carries TRBV5-1 and TRBJ2-1; TRBD1 agrees at 7 bases. V lost 4 bases and J lost 4; bases outside the gene matches: 11. This CDR3 is built from 16 residues. The germline gives CDR1 SGHRS, CDR2 YFSETQ. As DNA, the CDR3 is TGCGCCAGCAGCGGGGGACAGTGGAGCCTTTACAATGAGCAGTTCTTC. It specifies CASSGGQWSLYNEQFF.

In its sample, this clone was seen a few times. The chain is built from TRBV14 and TRBJ2-5, with D possibly matching TRBD1 (5 bases). In germline, CDR1 is SGHDN, CDR2 FVKESK. Deletions cut 0 bases from V and 13 bases from J, with 15 bases between. This CDR3 has 13 residues. The DNA for the CDR3 is TGTGCCAGCAGCCAAGAGTACGAGACAGACCCGTACTTC. Protein product: CASSQEYETDPYF.

This clone was counted at least ten times. This rearrangement joins TRBV5-6 to TRBJ2-7; D unresolved. Germline V gives CDR1 SGHDT, CDR2 YYEEEE. The CDR3 is 13 amino acids. The germline V and J ends were trimmed by 1 base and 0 bases, with 5 bases remaining between them. This CDR3 is CASSLTDSYEQYF. CDR3 DNA: TGTGCCAGCAGCTTGACCGACTCCTACGAGCAGTACTTC. Drawing the rest from reference TRBV5-6 and TRBJ2-7, the complete variable domain is DAGVTQSPTHLIKTRGQQVTLRCSPKSGHDTVSWYQQALGQGPQFIFQYYEEEERQRGNFPDRFSGHQFPNYSSELNVNALLLGDSALYLCASSLTDSYEQYFGPGTRLTVT.

This clone turned up a few times. The chain couples TRBV7-2 to TRBJ2-2, with 9 bases that match TRBD2. The junction had 6 bases not matched to a gene; V was cut back by 4 bases and J by 6 bases. This CDR3 is built from 15 residues. Per the germline V gene, CDR1 is SGHTA and CDR2 is FQGNSA. The CDR3 bases are TGTGCCAGCAGCTCACCGGGACTAGCCGCCGGGGAGCTGTTTTTT. Protein sequence: CASSSPGLAAGELFF.

The chain uses TRBV21-1 and TRBJ2-2. TRBV21-1 is reported as a pseudogene. This CDR3 spans 18 amino acids. The CDR3 loop is CASSKGGPAYGVTGELFF. The CDR3 DNA reads TGTGCCAGCAGCAAAGGAGGACCGGCCTATGGAGTCACCGGGGAGCTGTTTTTT.

The rearrangement links TRBV7-2 to TRBJ2-3, with 7 bases aligning to TRBD1. Germline CDR1 is SGHTA and CDR2 is FQGNSA. The ends lost 5 bases at V and 4 bases at J; junction bases unmatched: 9. This CDR3 contains 15 residues. CDR3 nucleotide sequence: TGTGCCAGCAGCCCCAGGGGGACGACGGCAGATACGCAGTATTTT. Residues: CASSPRGTTADTQYF.

This clone was seen a handful of times. V is TRBV2 and J is TRBJ2-1; D remains ambiguous. Trimming removed 2 bases at V and 3 bases at J, with 5 bases between. This CDR3 spans 13 amino acids. In germline, CDR1 is SNHLY, CDR2 FYNNEI. The CDR3 reads CASSEHSYNEQFF. The CDR3 region has the DNA TGTGCCAGCAGTGAACACAGCTACAATGAGCAGTTCTTC.

This chain connects TRBV9 to TRBJ2-1; 16 bases are shared with TRBD2. This CDR3 has 19 residues. Per the germline V gene, CDR1 is SGDLS and CDR2 is YYNGEE. Unmatched junction bases numbered 11, after V lost 2 bases and J lost 6 bases. The CDR3 bases are TGTGCCAGCAGCGTTCACATCGGGGGGACTAGCGGGAGGGCCAATGAGCAGTTCTTC. Its translation is CASSVHIGGTSGRANEQFF.

This clone showed up just a few times. The V call is TRBV7-9, the J call TRBJ2-2, with 9 bases lining up with TRBD2. The V segment lost 1 base and the J segment 5 bases; nucleotides outside the gene matches: 8. The germline V gene encodes CDR1 SEHNR and CDR2 FQNEAQ (reference sequence). The CDR3 is 17 residues long. The CDR3 DNA reads TGTGCCAGCAGCTTAGGGCGAAACAGCGGGGGGACCGGGGAGCTGTTTTTT. Translation gives CASSLGRNSGGTGELFF.

The J gene is TRBJ2-5, the V gene TRBV2, with D unresolved. From germline, CDR1 is SNHLY and CDR2 FYNNEI. V was shortened by 6 bases and J by 0 bases, with 17 bases between the two germline ends. The CDR3 contains 16 residues. The CDR3 protein is CASSETAALYQETQYF. DNA for the CDR3: TGTGCCAGCAGCGAAACCGCAGCCTTGTACCAAGAGACCCAGTACTTC.

This clone has ten or more counts. Other DNA variants within this sample encode the same CDR3. The chain uses TRBV29-1 and TRBJ2-5; D is possibly TRBD1 or TRBD2 (6 bases each). Germline values: CDR1 SQVTM, CDR2 ANQGSEA. This CDR3 comprises 13 residues. Trimming left V 6 bases short and J 2 bases short, with 13 bases between. In DNA form, the CDR3 reads TGCAGCGTGGCGGGACACTTACAAGAGACCCAGTACTTC. Translated, it gives CSVAGHLQETQYF.

The V and J genes are TRBV5-8 and TRBJ2-5; D is perhaps TRBD1 or TRBD2 (6 bases each). V lost 0 bases and J lost 3, with 9 bases in between. CDR1 is SGHTS, CDR2 YDEGEE, per germline. This CDR3 has 14 amino acids. This chain's CDR3 is CASSLAGAKETQYF. In nucleotides, the CDR3 is TGTGCCAGCAGCTTGGCGGGGGCAAAAGAGACCCAGTACTTC.

The J gene is TRBJ1-4, the V gene TRBV7-3; 7 nucleotides match TRBD1. Germline V gene sequence: CDR1 SGHTA, CDR2 FQGTGA. V trimming: 4 bases; J trimming: 13 bases; junction bases outside the gene matches: 12. This CDR3 is built from 14 residues. CDR3 in amino acids: CASSSQTGTRRLFF. CDR3 coding DNA: TGTGCCAGCAGCTCCCAGACAGGGACCAGGCGACTGTTTTTT.

There are a few counts of this clone. The J gene is TRBJ1-2, the V gene TRBV12-2; the table gives TRBD1 as D, unverified against the DNA. TRBV12-2 is termed a pseudogene. The CDR3 has 15 residues. The CDR3 region is CASRLRDSANYGYTF. CDR3 coding DNA: TGTGCAAGTCGCTTAAGGGACAGCGCCAACTATGGCTACACCTTC.

In this sample, this clone turned up a few times. The rearrangement links TRBV28 to TRBJ1-2; tentatively, D is TRBD1 (6 bases). This CDR3 is 16 amino acids long. V lost 2 bases to trimming and J lost 8 bases, with 21 bases between them. The germline V gene has CDR1 MDHEN and CDR2 SYDVKM. This CDR3 is CASSLPPALAGGGYTF. The CDR3 DNA reads TGTGCCAGCAGTTTACCCCCAGCTCTCGCGGGGGGCGGCTACACCTTC.

A few counts support this clone. The chain links TRBV28 to TRBJ2-7, with unresolved D. Trimming stripped 3 bases from V and 2 bases from J, with 17 bases between. Germline V gene lookup returns CDR1 MDHEN and CDR2 SYDVKM. CDR3 size: 16 residues. CDR3 sequence reads: CASSFDLAVLTYEQYF. The CDR3 region has the DNA TGTGCCAGCAGTTTTGATTTGGCAGTACTAACCTACGAGCAGTACTTC. The full variable domain, rest sourced from reference TRBV28 and TRBJ2-7, is DVKVTQSSRYLVKRTGEKVFLECVQDMDHENMFWYRQDPGLGLRLIYFSYDVKMKEKGDIPEGYSVSREKKERFSLILESASTNQTSMYLCASSFDLAVLTYEQYFGPGTRLTVT.

This clone was recorded a few times. This chain connects TRBV6-5 to TRBJ2-7, with 8 positions matching TRBD1. The CDR3 contains 13 residues. Germline trimming cut 10 bases from V and 3 bases from J; bases unmatched to any gene: 8. Germline CDR1 reads MNHEY; CDR2 reads SVGAGI. CDR3: CAISGGQGYEQYF. In DNA, the CDR3 is TGTGCCATCAGCGGCGGACAGGGCTACGAGCAGTACTTC.

Turning to this clone: Being one base from a much bigger clone, this may be a read error. The genes are TRBV10-1 and TRBJ2-2; no clear D. Germline CDR1 reads WNHNN; CDR2 reads SYGVQD (reference sequence). This CDR3 has 13 amino acids. V shed 3 bases and J shed 1 base, with 3 bases lying between them. CDR3 loop: CASSDENTGELFF. CDR3 sequence (DNA): TGCGCCAGCAGTGATGAGAACACCGGGGAGCTGTTTTTT.

CDR3 sequence reads: CASSQEGWSYEQYF. The CDR3 coding sequence is TGCGCCAGCAGCCAAGAGGGATGGTCCTACGAGCAGTACTTC. V gene TRBV4-3 combines with J gene TRBJ2-7; no clear D gene. Trimming pared 0 bases from V and 1 base from J, leaving 7 bases between. The CDR3 spans 14 residues. Germline V gene lookup returns CDR1 LGHNA and CDR2 YSLEER.

There are a few counts of this clone. This chain links TRBV5-1 with TRBJ2-3, with 10 bases identical to TRBD2. This CDR3 comprises 15 residues. CDR1 and CDR2 from the germline V gene are SGHRS and YFSETQ. Trimming cost V 4 bases and J 1 base; bases outside gene matches: 3. The CDR3: CASSPGLAGTDTQYF. The CDR3 DNA reads TGCGCCAGCAGCCCCGGACTAGCGGGCACAGATACGCAGTATTTT.

This clone was observed a handful of times. V gene TRBV9 combines with J gene TRBJ1-1; D is uncertain. V dropped 0 bases and J dropped 5 bases, with 11 bases sitting between them. The CDR3 extends over 14 amino acids. Looked up from germline, CDR1 is SGDLS and CDR2 is YYNGEE. The CDR3 region has the DNA TGTGCCAGCAGCGTAGGGGTGAGGGATACTGAAGCTTTCTTT. It translates to CASSVGVRDTEAFF.

In this sample, this clone turned up a few times. The gene calls are TRBV6-1 and TRBJ2-4, with D perhaps TRBD1 (6 bases). Deletions cut 2 bases from V and 0 bases from J, with 8 bases between. This CDR3 has 15 amino acids. Germline V gene lookup returns CDR1 MNHNS and CDR2 SASEGT. The CDR3 is CASSERTVAKNIQYF. DNA of the CDR3: TGTGCCAGCAGTGAAAGGACAGTAGCCAAAAACATTCAGTACTTC.

This chain uses TRBV5-4 with TRBJ2-2; D is uncertain. The V end was cut by 0 bases, the J end by 6 bases, with 9 bases between. This CDR3 has 14 residues. The germline gives CDR1 SGHNT, CDR2 YYREEE (reference sequence). The CDR3 reads CASSLAGHSGELFF. The CDR3 nucleotides read TGTGCCAGCAGCTTGGCTGGCCACTCCGGGGAGCTGTTTTTT.

Concerning this clone itself: A far larger clone is off by one base, so a read error is likely. The chain joins TRBV5-8 to TRBJ2-1; D uncertain. CDR1 is SGHTS, CDR2 YDEGEE, per germline. V was pared by 4 bases and J by 4 bases, with 3 bases between. There are 11 residues in the CDR3. CDR3 protein: CASSRYNEQFF. The CDR3 DNA sequence: TGTGCCAGCAGCCGGTACAATGAGCAGTTCTTC.

This clone turned up a few times. The chain carries TRBV4-1 and TRBJ1-5; D possibly corresponds to TRBD1 (5 bases). The CDR3 runs 16 residues. Trimming left V 2 bases short and J 3 bases short, with 14 bases between. CDR1 is MGHRA, CDR2 YSYEKL, per germline. This CDR3 is CASSQRQTLNNQPQHF. CDR3 sequence (DNA): TGCGCCAGCAGCCAAAGACAGACCCTGAACAATCAGCCCCAGCATTTT.

This clone occurred many times. The genes are TRBV5-1 and TRBJ2-3; 13 bases are a match to TRBD2. The germline CDR1 and CDR2 sequences are SGHRS and YFSETQ. This CDR3 is built from 15 residues. With V trimmed by 3 bases and J by 3 bases, 1 base remained unmatched. DNA of the CDR3: TGCGCCAGCAGCTGGACTAGCGGGAGAACAGATACGCAGTATTTT. It is translated as CASSWTSGRTDTQYF.